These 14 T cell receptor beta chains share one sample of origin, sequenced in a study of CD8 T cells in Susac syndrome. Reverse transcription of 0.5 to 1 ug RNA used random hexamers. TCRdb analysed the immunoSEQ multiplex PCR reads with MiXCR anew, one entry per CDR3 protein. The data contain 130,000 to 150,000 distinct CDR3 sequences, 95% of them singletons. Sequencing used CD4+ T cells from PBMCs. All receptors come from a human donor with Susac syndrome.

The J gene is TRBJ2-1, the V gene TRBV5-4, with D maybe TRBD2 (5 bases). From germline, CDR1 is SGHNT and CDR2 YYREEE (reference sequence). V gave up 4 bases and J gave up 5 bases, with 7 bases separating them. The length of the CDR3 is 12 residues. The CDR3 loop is CASSAGNNEQFF. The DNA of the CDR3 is TGTGCCAGCAGCGCCGGGAACAATGAGCAGTTCTTC.

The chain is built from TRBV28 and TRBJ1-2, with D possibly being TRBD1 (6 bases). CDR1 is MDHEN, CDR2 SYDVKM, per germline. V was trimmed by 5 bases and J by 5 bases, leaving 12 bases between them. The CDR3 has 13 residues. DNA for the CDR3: TGTGCCAGCAGTCTGGGGGGCGAGTATGGCTACACCTTC. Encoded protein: CASSLGGEYGYTF.

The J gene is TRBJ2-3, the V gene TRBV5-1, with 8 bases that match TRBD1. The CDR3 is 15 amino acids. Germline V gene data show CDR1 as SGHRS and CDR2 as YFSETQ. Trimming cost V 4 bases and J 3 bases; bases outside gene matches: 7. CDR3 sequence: CASSVGQGLTDTQYF. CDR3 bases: TGCGCCAGCAGCGTCGGACAGGGTCTGACAGATACGCAGTATTTT.

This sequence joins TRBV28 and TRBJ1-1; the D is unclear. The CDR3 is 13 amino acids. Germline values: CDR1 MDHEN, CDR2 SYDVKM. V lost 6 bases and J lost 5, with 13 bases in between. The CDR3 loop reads CASRPQTITEAFF. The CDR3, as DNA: TGTGCCAGCAGGCCACAGACAATAACTGAAGCTTTCTTT.

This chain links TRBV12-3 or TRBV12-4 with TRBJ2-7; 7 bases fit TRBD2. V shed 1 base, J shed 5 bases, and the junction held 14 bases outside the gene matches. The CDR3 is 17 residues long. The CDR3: CASSLGPPGTTKHEQYF. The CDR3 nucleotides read TGTGCCAGCAGTTTAGGCCCCCCCGGGACTACCAAACACGAGCAGTACTTC.

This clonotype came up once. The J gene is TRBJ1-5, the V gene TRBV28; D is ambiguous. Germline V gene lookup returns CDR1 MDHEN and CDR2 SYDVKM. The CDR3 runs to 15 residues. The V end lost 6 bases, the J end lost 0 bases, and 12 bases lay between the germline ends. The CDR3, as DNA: TGTGCCAGCAGCTTAAACCCTTATAGCAATCAGCCCCAGCATTTT. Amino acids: CASSLNPYSNQPQHF.

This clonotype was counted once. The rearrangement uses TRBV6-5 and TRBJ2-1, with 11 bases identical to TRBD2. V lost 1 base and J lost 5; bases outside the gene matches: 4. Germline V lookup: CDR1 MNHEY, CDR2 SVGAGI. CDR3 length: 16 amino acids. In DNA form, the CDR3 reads TGTGCCAGCAGTTACTTAGCGGGAGGGCCTAACAATGAGCAGTTCTTC. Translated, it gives CASSYLAGGPNNEQFF.

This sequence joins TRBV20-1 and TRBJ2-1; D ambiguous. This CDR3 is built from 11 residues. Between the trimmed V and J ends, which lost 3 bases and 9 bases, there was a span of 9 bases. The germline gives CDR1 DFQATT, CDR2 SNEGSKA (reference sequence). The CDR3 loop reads CSASRISEQFF. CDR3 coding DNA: TGCAGTGCTAGCAGGATCAGTGAGCAGTTCTTC.

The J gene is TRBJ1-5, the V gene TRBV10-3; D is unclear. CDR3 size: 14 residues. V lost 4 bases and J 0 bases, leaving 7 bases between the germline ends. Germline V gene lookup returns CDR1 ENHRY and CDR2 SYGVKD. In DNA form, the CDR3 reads TGTGCCATCAGTGTTCTAGGTAGCAATCAGCCCCAGCATTTT. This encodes CAISVLGSNQPQHF.

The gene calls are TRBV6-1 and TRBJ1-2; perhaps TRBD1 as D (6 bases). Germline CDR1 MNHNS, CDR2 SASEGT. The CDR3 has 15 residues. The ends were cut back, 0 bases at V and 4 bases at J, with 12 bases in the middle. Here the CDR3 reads CASSEADTGPYGYTF. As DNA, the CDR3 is TGTGCCAGCAGTGAAGCCGATACAGGGCCCTATGGCTACACCTTC.

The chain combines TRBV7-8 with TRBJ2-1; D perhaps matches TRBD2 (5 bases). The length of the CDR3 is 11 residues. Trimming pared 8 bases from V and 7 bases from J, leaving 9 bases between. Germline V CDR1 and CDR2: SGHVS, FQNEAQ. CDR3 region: CASQTRNEQFF. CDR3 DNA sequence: TGTGCCAGCCAAACTAGAAATGAGCAGTTCTTC.

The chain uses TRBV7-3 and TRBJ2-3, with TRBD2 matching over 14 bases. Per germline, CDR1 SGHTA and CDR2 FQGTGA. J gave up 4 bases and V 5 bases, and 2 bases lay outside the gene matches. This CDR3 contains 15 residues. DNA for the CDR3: TGTGCCAGCAGCCGGACTAGCGGGAGGTCAGATACGCAGTATTTT. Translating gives CASSRTSGRSDTQYF.

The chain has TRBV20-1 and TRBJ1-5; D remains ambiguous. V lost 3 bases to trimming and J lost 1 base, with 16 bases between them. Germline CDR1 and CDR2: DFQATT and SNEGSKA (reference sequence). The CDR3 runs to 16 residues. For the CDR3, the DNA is TGCAGTGCTAGTGTCGCGGGAACCCGGAGCAATCAGCCCCAGCATTTT. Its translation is CSASVAGTRSNQPQHF.

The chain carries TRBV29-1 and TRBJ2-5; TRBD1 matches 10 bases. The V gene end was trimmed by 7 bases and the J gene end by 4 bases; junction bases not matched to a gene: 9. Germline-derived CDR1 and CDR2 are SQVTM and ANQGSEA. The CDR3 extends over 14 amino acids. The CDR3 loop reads CSAAGDRGGETQYF. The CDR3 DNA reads TGCAGCGCTGCCGGGGACAGGGGTGGAGAGACCCAGTACTTC.